Included here is one T cell receptor beta chain sequence, with context. The sample is drawn from a study of blood T cell repertoires in COVID-19. Across the whole study: Sources were T cells, B-cell-depleted T cells, or PBMCs; the material itself was cDNA or gDNA.

This table comes from immunoSEQ multiplex PCR, and its TCRdb copy is limited to in-frame clones, with some not included. The sample contains 25,000 to 35,000 clones, around 90% of which appear only once. CDR3 size: 13 residues. Trimming took 10 bases from V and 7 from J; bases not matched to a gene: 9. Germline lookup yields CDR1 ENHRY and CDR2 SYGVKD. The receptor was derived from a man aged 55-75 years with active COVID-19. V usage is TRBV10-3 and J usage is TRBJ1-1; 10 positions agree with TRBD1. The sequenced material came from peripheral blood. DNA for the CDR3: TGTGCCACCGCCGGGACAGGGGAGAATGAAGCTTTCTTT. This encodes CATAGTGENEAFF.